The 24 T cell receptor beta chains in this list originate from one sample, sequenced in a study of identical twins. TCRdb recomputed calls from the 5' RACE reads with MiXCR, one row per CDR3 protein. The sample has 520,000 or so distinct CDR3 sequences, less than 25% seen once; the top ten hold around 0.9%. This sample also appeared in a second study, on T cells expressing NK-cell markers.

Sequenced material: CD4+ T cells sorted from blood. These receptors all stem from a woman aged 18 to 35 in good health.

A few counts support this clonotype. The rearrangement links TRBV7-2 to TRBJ2-3; TRBD2 might be the D (5 bases). V was clipped by 5 bases and J by 4 bases, with 16 bases between them. Germline lookup yields CDR1 SGHTA and CDR2 FQGNSA. The CDR3 totals 15 residues. The CDR3 DNA reads TGTGCCAGCAGCCGCGGTCCGGGGTATCCAGATACGCAGTATTTT. It yields the protein CASSRGPGYPDTQYF.

There are a few counts of this clonotype. The CDR3 coding sequence is TGTGCCAGCACCTCAATTCTGGTTAACTATGGCTACACCTTC. Its protein product is CASTSILVNYGYTF. J is TRBJ1-2 and V is TRBV12-3 or TRBV12-4; D unresolved. Trimming shortened V by 7 bases and J by 1 base, and 13 bases separated the two germline ends. The CDR3 runs to 14 residues.

This clonotype was observed many times. The chain uses TRBV7-2 and TRBJ2-3, with 8 nucleotides matching TRBD1. Trimming took 5 bases from V and 4 from J; bases not matched to a gene: 2. Looked up from germline, CDR1 is SGHTA and CDR2 is FQGNSA. The length of the CDR3 is 13 residues. The CDR3 DNA sequence: TGTGCCAGCAGCGCACAGGGGGCAGATACGCAGTATTTT. Translated: CASSAQGADTQYF.

The rearrangement uses TRBV25-1 and TRBJ2-1; 10 positions match TRBD2. CDR1 is MGHDK, CDR2 SYGVNS, per germline. CDR3 length: 15 amino acids. The ends lost 5 bases at V and 8 bases at J; junction bases unmatched: 9. CDR3 sequence: CASSRLTSGTDEQFF. CDR3 bases: TGTGCCAGCAGTCGACTTACTAGCGGGACCGATGAGCAGTTCTTC.

This clonotype was counted many times. The V call is TRBV10-3, the J call TRBJ2-3; D call uncertain. Germline V gives CDR1 ENHRY, CDR2 SYGVKD. The CDR3 contains 14 residues. The V end lost 6 bases, the J end lost 2 bases, and 12 bases lay between the germline ends. CDR3 DNA: TGTGCCATCAGCCACCCACAGCACACAGATACGCAGTATTTT. As protein: CAISHPQHTDTQYF.

This clonotype was counted a few times. This chain uses TRBV6-5 with TRBJ2-3; TRBD1 is a possible D gene (6 bases). Between the trimmed V and J ends, which lost 2 bases and 0 bases, there was a span of 6 bases. The germline V gene encodes CDR1 MNHEY and CDR2 SVGAGI. This CDR3 is built from 14 residues. CDR3 in amino acids: CASSYGQSTDTQYF. The CDR3 DNA reads TGTGCCAGCAGTTACGGACAGAGCACAGATACGCAGTATTTT.

There are a few counts of this clonotype. V is TRBV12-3 or TRBV12-4 and J is TRBJ1-5, with TRBD1 as a possible D gene (6 bases). Trimming stripped 1 base from V and 1 base from J, with 8 bases between. The CDR3 sequence is 15 residues long. As DNA, the CDR3 is TGTGCCAGCAGTTTAGGGGGGGCGAGCAATCAGCCCCAGCATTTT. Protein sequence: CASSLGGASNQPQHF.

This clonotype has a count of ten or more. V is TRBV6-5 and J is TRBJ2-5; maybe TRBD1 (6 bases). Germline loops: CDR1 MNHEY, CDR2 SVGAGI. The CDR3 is 13 residues long. The germline V and J ends were trimmed by 4 bases and 6 bases, with 12 bases remaining between them. CDR3 amino acids: CASSFGRGKTQYF. The CDR3 bases are TGTGCCAGCAGTTTTGGCAGGGGAAAGACCCAGTACTTC.

This clonotype was recorded many times. This chain links TRBV12-3 or TRBV12-4 with TRBJ2-1; 10 nucleotides align to TRBD2. This CDR3 spans 20 amino acids. Trimming cost V 4 bases and J 6 bases; bases outside gene matches: 21. The CDR3 reads CASSSRRTSLLAGVPNEQFF. The CDR3 DNA follows: TGTGCCAGCAGTTCCCGGCGGACATCCCTGCTAGCGGGAGTTCCCAATGAGCAGTTCTTC.

This rearrangement joins TRBV5-1 to TRBJ2-5; D may be TRBD1 (6 bases). Trimming took 4 bases from V and 5 from J, leaving 12 bases between them. Germline CDR1 is SGHRS and CDR2 is YFSETQ. This CDR3 region has 13 residues. The CDR3: CASSVQGTETQYF. The DNA for the CDR3 is TGCGCCAGCAGCGTACAGGGAACGGAGACCCAGTACTTC. Supplemented by reference TRBV5-1 and TRBJ2-5, the full variable domain reads KAGVTQTPRYLIKTRGQQVTLSCSPISGHRSVSWYQQTPGQGLQFLFEYFSETQRNKGNFPGRFSGRQFSNSRSEMNVSTLELGDSALYLCASSVQGTETQYFGPGTRLLVL.

About this clonotype itself: With a much larger clone just one base away, this may be a read error. This chain uses TRBV20-1 with TRBJ2-3; possibly TRBD1 or TRBD2 for D (5 bases each). The CDR3 loop spans 16 amino acids. Germline loops: CDR1 DFQATT, CDR2 SNEGSKA (reference sequence). The V end was cut by 8 bases, the J end by 0 bases, with 21 bases between. CDR3: CSPGPWGRGSTDTQYF. CDR3 DNA: TGCAGTCCTGGACCTTGGGGACGGGGAAGCACAGATACGCAGTATTTT.

The J gene is TRBJ1-6, the V gene TRBV24-1; a weak D match, TRBD1 (5 bases). The V end lost 4 bases, the J end lost 6 bases, and 12 bases lay between the germline ends. The CDR3 totals 15 residues. Germline loops: CDR1 KGHDR, CDR2 SFDVKD. The CDR3, as DNA: TGTGCCACCAGTGACCCCGACAGACTTAATTCACCCCTCCACTTT. This gives the protein CATSDPDRLNSPLHF.

V and J are TRBV12-3 or TRBV12-4 and TRBJ2-1; possibly TRBD2 for D (6 bases). CDR3 length: 19 residues. With 10 bases removed from V and 0 bases from J, the gap between germline ends came to 28 bases. This CDR3 reads CAICPRGLIAASSYNEQFF. Here the CDR3 DNA reads TGTGCCATCTGTCCACGTGGACTGATAGCGGCTAGCTCCTACAATGAGCAGTTCTTC.

This clonotype was seen a handful of times. The V gene is TRBV6-1, the J gene TRBJ2-7; 8 positions match TRBD2. The V segment lost 6 bases and the J segment 2 bases; nucleotides outside the gene matches: 9. CDR3 size: 15 residues. The germline gives CDR1 MNHNS, CDR2 SASEGT. This chain's CDR3 is CASRPGVAGTYEQYF. DNA for the CDR3: TGTGCCAGCAGACCTGGGGTAGCGGGAACCTACGAGCAGTACTTC.

The chain carries TRBV7-2 and TRBJ2-7, with D possibly being TRBD2 (5 bases). Trimming took 5 bases from V and 7 from J, leaving 18 bases between them. The length of the CDR3 is 14 residues. CDR1 is SGHTA, CDR2 FQGNSA, per germline. The CDR3 region is CASSKGPGLGEQYF. The CDR3 nucleotides read TGTGCCAGCAGCAAAGGACCCGGACTGGGGGAGCAGTACTTC.

This rearrangement joins TRBV29-1 to TRBJ2-1, with 12 bases matching TRBD2. The germline CDR1 and CDR2 sequences are SQVTM and ANQGSEA. V dropped 5 bases and J dropped 7; count of bases not matched to a gene: 6. The CDR3 is 14 amino acids. As DNA, the CDR3 is TGCAGCGTTCGACTAGCGGGAGCTCGGAATGAGCAGTTCTTC. Amino acid sequence: CSVRLAGARNEQFF.

This clonotype came up a few times. The chain couples TRBV5-5 to TRBJ1-2, with 8 bases lining up with TRBD1. The CDR3 contains 16 residues. From germline, CDR1 is SGHKS and CDR2 YYEKEE (reference sequence). The J segment lost 7 bases and the V segment lost 3 bases, leaving 14 bases of the junction unmatched. This CDR3 reads CASSYQPGTGVFGYTF. As DNA, the CDR3 is TGTGCCAGCAGCTACCAACCCGGGACAGGCGTTTTTGGCTACACCTTC.

The chain employs TRBV29-1 and TRBJ1-2, with D maybe TRBD1 (5 bases). The CDR3 extends over 13 amino acids. Germline V gene sequence: CDR1 SQVTM, CDR2 ANQGSEA. The V end lost 4 bases, the J end lost 4 bases, and 13 bases lay between the germline ends. The DNA of the CDR3 is TGCAGCGTTGGGGGCCAGACCAGCTATGGCTACACCTTC. Translated, it gives CSVGGQTSYGYTF.

This clonotype was seen only once. This chain links TRBV3-1 with TRBJ2-7; no clear D. The CDR3 has 13 amino acids. Germline V CDR1 and CDR2: LGHDT, YNNKEL (reference sequence). The germline V and J ends were trimmed by 5 bases and 7 bases, with 15 bases remaining between them. The CDR3 reads CASSDNYLTEQYF. CDR3 coding DNA: TGTGCCAGCAGCGATAATTACTTGACAGAGCAGTACTTC.

This clonotype has a handful of counts. The chain recombines TRBV6-2 or TRBV6-3 with TRBJ2-2, with D hard to call. The CDR3 loop spans 13 amino acids. Germline lookup yields CDR1 MNHEY and CDR2 SVGEGT. The germline V and J ends were trimmed by 2 bases and 7 bases, with 8 bases remaining between them. The DNA of the CDR3 is TGTGCCAGCAGTTACGACGAGTACGGGGAGCTGTTTTTT. This codes for CASSYDEYGELFF.

The chain links TRBV6-5 to TRBJ1-1; D uncertain. The CDR3 has 13 residues. The germline V gene has CDR1 MNHEY and CDR2 SVGAGI. Trimming cost V 6 bases and J 2 bases, with 10 bases left between them. The CDR3 spells CASRRASNTEAFF. CDR3 nucleotides: TGTGCCAGCAGACGGGCATCTAACACTGAAGCTTTCTTT.

This chain links TRBV19 with TRBJ2-3, with TRBD1 matching 9 bases. Trimming at V came to 2 bases and at J to 3 bases, leaving 9 bases not matched to a gene. The CDR3 is made up of 17 amino acids. Germline CDR1 is LNHDA and CDR2 is SQIVND (reference sequence). This CDR3 is CASSISYRGQRTDTQYF. In DNA, the CDR3 is TGTGCCAGTAGTATAAGCTACAGGGGGCAGAGAACAGATACGCAGTATTTT.

The V call is TRBV25-1, the J call TRBJ2-7; no clear D gene. The CDR3 sequence is 14 residues long. The V gene's germline CDR1 is MGHDK and CDR2 SYGVNS. V was clipped by 3 bases and J by 2 bases, with 11 bases between them. CDR3 region: CASSDPSAAYEQYF. The CDR3 region has the DNA TGTGCCAGCAGTGACCCCTCTGCGGCCTACGAGCAGTACTTC.

In this sample, this clonotype turned up many times. This chain uses TRBV12-3 or TRBV12-4 with TRBJ2-3; TRBD2 matches at 10 bases. Losses at the gene ends were 6 bases for V and 4 bases for J; bases not matched to a gene: 4. The CDR3 has 14 residues. Written as DNA, the CDR3 is TGTGCCAGCAGCACCAGCGGGGGGGCAGATACGCAGTATTTT. It yields the protein CASSTSGGADTQYF.